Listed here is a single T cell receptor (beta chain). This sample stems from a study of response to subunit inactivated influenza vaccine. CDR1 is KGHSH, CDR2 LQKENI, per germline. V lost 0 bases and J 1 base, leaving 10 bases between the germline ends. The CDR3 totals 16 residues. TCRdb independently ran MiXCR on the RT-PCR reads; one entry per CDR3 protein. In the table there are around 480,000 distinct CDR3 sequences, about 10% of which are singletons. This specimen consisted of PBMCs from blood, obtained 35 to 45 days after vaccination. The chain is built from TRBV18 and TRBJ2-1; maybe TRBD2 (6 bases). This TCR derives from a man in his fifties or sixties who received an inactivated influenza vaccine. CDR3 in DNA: TGTGCCAGCTCACCACCCTCCGGGACTTCCTACAATGAGCAGTTCTTC. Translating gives CASSPPSGTSYNEQFF.